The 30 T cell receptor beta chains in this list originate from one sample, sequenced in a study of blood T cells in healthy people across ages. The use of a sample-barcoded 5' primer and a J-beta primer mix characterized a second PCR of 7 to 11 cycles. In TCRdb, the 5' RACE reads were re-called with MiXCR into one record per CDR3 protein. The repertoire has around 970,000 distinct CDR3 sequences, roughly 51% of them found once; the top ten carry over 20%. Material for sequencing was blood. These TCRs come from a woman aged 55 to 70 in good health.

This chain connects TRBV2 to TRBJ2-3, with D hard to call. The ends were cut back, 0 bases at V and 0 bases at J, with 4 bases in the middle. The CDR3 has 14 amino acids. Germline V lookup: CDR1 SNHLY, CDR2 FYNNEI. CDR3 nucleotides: TGTGCCAGCAGTGAAGCGCTGAGCACAGATACGCAGTATTTT. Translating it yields CASSEALSTDTQYF.

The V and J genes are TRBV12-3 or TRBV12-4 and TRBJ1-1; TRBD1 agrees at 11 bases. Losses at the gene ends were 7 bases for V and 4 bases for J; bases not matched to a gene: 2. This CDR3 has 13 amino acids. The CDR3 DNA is TGTGCCAGCATGGACAGGGGGCTCACTGAAGCTTTCTTT. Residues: CASMDRGLTEAFF.

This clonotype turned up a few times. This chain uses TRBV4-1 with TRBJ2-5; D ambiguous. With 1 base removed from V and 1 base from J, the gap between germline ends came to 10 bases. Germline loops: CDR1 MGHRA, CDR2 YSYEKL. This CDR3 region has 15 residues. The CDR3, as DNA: TGCGCCAGCAGCCAAGGAGCGCTAGGCCAAGAGACCCAGTACTTC. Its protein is CASSQGALGQETQYF.

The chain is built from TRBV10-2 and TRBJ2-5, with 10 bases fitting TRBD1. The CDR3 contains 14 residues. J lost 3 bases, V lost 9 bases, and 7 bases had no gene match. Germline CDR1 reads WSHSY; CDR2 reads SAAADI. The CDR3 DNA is TGCGCCAGTAAGACCGGGACAGGGGAAGAGACCCAGTACTTC. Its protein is CASKTGTGEETQYF.

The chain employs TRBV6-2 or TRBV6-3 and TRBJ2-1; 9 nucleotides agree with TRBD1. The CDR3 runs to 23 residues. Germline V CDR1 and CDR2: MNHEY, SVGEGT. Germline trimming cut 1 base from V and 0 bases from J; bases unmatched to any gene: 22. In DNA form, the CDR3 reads TGTGCCAGCAGTTACTTGTTCAGTCGGGGACAGGGTCCTGCAAAGGGCTCCTACAATGAGCAGTTCTTC. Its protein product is CASSYLFSRGQGPAKGSYNEQFF.

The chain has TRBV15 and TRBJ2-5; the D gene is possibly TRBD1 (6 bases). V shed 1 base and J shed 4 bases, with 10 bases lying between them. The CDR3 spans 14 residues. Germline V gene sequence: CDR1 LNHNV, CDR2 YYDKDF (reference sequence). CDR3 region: CATSRGGHGETQYF. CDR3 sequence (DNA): TGTGCCACCAGCAGAGGGGGACATGGAGAGACCCAGTACTTC.

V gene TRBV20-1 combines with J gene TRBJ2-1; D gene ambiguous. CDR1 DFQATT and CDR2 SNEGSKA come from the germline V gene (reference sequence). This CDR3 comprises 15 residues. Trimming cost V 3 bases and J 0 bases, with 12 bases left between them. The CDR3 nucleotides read TGCAGTGCTAGGCCCGGGCGGAGCTCCTACAATGAGCAGTTCTTC. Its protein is CSARPGRSSYNEQFF.

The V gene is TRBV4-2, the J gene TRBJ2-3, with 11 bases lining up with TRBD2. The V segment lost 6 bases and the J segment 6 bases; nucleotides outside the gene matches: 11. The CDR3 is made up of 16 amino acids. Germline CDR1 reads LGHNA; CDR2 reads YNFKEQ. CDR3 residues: CASSNGLAGGGDTQYF. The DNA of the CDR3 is TGTGCCAGCAGTAACGGGCTAGCGGGAGGCGGGGATACGCAGTATTTT.

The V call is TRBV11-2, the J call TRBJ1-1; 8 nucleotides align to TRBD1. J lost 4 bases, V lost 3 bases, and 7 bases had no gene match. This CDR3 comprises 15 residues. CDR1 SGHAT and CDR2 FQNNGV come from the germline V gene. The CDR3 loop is CASSFNYRGGTEAFF. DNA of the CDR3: TGTGCCAGCAGCTTCAACTACAGGGGGGGCACTGAAGCTTTCTTT.

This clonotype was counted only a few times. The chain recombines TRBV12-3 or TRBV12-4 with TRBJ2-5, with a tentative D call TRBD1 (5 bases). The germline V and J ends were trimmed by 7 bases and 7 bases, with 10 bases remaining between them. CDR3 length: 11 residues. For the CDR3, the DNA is TGTGCCAGCACGCAGGGTGGGACCCAGTACTTC. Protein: CASTQGGTQYF.

For the CDR3, the DNA is TGTGCCAGCAGCCAAGGGTATGAACAGGGAAGCGATGGCTACACCTTC. Protein: CASSQGYEQGSDGYTF. The rearrangement joins TRBV3-1 to TRBJ1-2, with TRBD1 as a possible D gene (6 bases). Germline loops: CDR1 LGHDT, CDR2 YNNKEL (reference sequence). Trimming cost V 1 base and J 6 bases, with 18 bases left between them. The CDR3 length is 16 residues.

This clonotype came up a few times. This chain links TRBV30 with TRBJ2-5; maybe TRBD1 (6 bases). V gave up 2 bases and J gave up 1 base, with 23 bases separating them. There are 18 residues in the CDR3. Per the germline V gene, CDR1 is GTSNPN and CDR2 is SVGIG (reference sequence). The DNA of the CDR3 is TGTGCCTGGAGTTCTGAACGAACAGGGAGAAGGGGCCAAGAGACCCAGTACTTC. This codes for CAWSSERTGRRGQETQYF.

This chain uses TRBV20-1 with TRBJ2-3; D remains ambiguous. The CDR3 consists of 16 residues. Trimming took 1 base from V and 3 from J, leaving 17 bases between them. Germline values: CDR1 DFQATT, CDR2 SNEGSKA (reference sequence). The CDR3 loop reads CSARALVRSVTDTQYF. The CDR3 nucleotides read TGCAGTGCTAGAGCCCTGGTTCGGTCTGTTACAGATACGCAGTATTTT.

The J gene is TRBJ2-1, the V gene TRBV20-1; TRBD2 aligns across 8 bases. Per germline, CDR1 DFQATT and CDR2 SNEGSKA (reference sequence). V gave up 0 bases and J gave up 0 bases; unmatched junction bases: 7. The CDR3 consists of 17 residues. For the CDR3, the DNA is TGCAGTGCTAGAGATAGGACTAGCCCGAGCTCCTACAATGAGCAGTTCTTC. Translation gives CSARDRTSPSSYNEQFF.

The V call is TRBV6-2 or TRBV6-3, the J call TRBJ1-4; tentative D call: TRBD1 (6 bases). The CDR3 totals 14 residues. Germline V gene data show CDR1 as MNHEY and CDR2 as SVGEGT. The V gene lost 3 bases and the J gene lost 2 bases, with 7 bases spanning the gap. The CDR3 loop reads CASSYQGTNEKLFF. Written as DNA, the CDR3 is TGTGCCAGCAGTTATCAGGGGACTAATGAAAAACTGTTTTTT.

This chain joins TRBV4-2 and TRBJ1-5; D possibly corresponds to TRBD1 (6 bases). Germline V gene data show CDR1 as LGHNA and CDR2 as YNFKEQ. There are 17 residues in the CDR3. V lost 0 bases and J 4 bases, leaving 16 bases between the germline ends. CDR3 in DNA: TGTGCCAGCAGCCAAGAAGGCGCGACAGGACTAAATCAGCCCCAGCATTTT. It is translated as CASSQEGATGLNQPQHF.

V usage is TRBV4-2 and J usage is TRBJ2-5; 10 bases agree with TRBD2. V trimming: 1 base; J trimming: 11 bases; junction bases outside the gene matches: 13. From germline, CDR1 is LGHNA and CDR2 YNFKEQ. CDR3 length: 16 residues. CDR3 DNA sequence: TGTGCCAGCAGCCAAGCAGTAGCGGGAGGCATTGGTGAGCAGTACTTC. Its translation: CASSQAVAGGIGEQYF.

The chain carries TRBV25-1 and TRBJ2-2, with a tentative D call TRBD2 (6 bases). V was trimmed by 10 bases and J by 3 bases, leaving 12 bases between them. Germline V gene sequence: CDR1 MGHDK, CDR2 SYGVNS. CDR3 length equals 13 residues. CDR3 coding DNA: TGTGCCACCCAGCGGGTCTACACCGGGGAGCTGTTTTTT. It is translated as CATQRVYTGELFF.

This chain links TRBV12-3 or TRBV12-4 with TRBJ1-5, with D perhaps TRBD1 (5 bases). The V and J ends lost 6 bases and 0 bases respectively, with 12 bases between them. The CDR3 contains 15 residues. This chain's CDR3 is CASSRGARSNQPQHF. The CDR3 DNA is TGTGCCAGCAGCCGTGGGGCCCGTAGCAATCAGCCCCAGCATTTT.

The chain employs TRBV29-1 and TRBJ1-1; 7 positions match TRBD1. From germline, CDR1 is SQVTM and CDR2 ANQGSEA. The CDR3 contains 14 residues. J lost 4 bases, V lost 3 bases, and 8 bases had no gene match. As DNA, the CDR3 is TGCAGCGTTGACACGACAGGGCGAGGCACTGAAGCTTTCTTT. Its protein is CSVDTTGRGTEAFF. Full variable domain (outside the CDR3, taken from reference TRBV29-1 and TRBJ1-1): SAVISQKPSRDICQRGTSLTIQCQVDSQVTMMFWYRQQPGQSLTLIATANQGSEATYESGFVIDKFPISRPNLTFSTLTVSNMSPEDSSIYLCSVDTTGRGTEAFFGQGTRLTVV.

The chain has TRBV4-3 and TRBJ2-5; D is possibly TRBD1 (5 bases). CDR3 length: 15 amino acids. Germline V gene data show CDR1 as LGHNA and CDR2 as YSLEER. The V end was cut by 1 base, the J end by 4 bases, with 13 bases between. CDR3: CASSQVLGDLETQYF. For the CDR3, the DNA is TGCGCCAGCAGCCAAGTTTTAGGGGATCTAGAGACCCAGTACTTC.

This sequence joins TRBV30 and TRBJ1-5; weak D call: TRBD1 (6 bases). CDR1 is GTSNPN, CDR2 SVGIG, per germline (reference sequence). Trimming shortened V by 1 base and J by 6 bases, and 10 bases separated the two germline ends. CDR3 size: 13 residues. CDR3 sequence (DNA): TGTGCCTGGAGTGCAGGGGAGGGTCAGCCCCAGCATTTT. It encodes CAWSAGEGQPQHF.

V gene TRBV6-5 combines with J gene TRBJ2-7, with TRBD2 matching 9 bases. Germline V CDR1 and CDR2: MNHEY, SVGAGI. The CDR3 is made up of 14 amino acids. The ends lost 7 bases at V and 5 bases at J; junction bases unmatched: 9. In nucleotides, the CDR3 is TGTGCCAGCAACTTAGCGGGAGCCCAGGACGAGCAGTACTTC. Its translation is CASNLAGAQDEQYF.

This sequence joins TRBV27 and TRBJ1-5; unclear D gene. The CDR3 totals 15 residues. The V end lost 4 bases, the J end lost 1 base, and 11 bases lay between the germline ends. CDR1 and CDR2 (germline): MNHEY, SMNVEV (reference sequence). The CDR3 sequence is CASSWSGVSNQPQHF. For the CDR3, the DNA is TGTGCCAGCAGTTGGAGTGGGGTCAGCAATCAGCCCCAGCATTTT.

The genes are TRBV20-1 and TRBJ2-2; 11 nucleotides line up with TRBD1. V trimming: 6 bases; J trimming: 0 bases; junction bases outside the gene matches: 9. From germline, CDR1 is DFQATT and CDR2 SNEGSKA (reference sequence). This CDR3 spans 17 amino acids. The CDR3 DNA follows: TGCAGTGCCAATTTACCGGGACAGGGGGCGAACACCGGGGAGCTGTTTTTT. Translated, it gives CSANLPGQGANTGELFF.

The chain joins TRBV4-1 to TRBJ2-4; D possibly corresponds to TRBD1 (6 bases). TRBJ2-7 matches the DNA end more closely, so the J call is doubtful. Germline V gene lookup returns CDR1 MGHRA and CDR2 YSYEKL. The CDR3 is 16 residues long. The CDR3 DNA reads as TGCGCCAGCAGCCACCAACCCAGGGACACCCACTACGAGCAGTACTTC. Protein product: CASSHQPRDTHYEQYF.

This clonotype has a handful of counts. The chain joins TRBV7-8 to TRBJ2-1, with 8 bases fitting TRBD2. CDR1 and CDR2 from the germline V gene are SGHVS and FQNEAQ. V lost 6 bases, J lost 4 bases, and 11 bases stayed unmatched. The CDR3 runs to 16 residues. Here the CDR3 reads CASRPTSGHPYNEQFF. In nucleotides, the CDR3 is TGTGCCAGCAGACCCACTAGCGGCCACCCTTACAATGAGCAGTTCTTC.

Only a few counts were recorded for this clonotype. The CDR3 DNA follows: TGCAGTGCTAGGCCGGGACAAAAATCAGAAGAGACCCAGTACTTC. As protein: CSARPGQKSEETQYF. The chain combines TRBV20-1 with TRBJ2-5, with D possibly TRBD1 on 6 matching bases. Per the germline V gene, CDR1 is DFQATT and CDR2 is SNEGSKA (reference sequence). The CDR3 is 15 amino acids. V lost 3 bases and J 3 bases, leaving 17 bases between the germline ends.

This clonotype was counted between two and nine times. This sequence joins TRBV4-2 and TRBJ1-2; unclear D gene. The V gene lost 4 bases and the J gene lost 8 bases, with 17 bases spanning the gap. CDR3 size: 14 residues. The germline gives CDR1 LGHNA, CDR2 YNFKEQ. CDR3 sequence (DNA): TGTGCCAGCAGCCCTAGCAGGACTTCCATAGGCTACACCTTC. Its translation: CASSPSRTSIGYTF.

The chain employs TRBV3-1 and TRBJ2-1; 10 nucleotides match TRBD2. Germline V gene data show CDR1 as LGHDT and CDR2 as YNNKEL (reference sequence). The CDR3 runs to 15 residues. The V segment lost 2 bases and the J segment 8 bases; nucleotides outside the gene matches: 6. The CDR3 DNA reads TGTGCCAGCAGCCAACTAGCGGGAGTGCCACATGAGCAGTTCTTC. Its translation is CASSQLAGVPHEQFF.